What follows is one T cell receptor beta chain and its context. Reverse transcription of about 0.45 to 1 ug RNA was carried out with random hexamers. The authors amplified TCR beta CDR3 across 54 Vbeta and 13 Jbeta using immunoSEQ multiplex PCR. MiXCR, applied by TCRdb to the immunoSEQ multiplex PCR reads, yields one record per CDR3 protein. This repertoire shows 100,000 to 150,000 distinct CDR3 sequences, 90% to 95% found once; its top ten account for about 0.19%. This entry comes from a study of CD8 T cells in Susac syndrome. This CDR3 region has 15 residues. The V gene's germline CDR1 is SGHTS and CDR2 YDEGEE. Trimming left V 7 bases short and J 6 bases short, with 21 bases between.

This chain links TRBV5-8 with TRBJ2-3, with unresolved D. The specimen sequenced was CD8+ T cells from PBMCs. This TCR was recovered from a human donor with Susac syndrome. CDR3 amino acids: CASSGERVMTDTQYF. Written as DNA, the CDR3 is TGTGCCAGCTCCGGAGAGAGAGTTATGACGGATACGCAGTATTTT.